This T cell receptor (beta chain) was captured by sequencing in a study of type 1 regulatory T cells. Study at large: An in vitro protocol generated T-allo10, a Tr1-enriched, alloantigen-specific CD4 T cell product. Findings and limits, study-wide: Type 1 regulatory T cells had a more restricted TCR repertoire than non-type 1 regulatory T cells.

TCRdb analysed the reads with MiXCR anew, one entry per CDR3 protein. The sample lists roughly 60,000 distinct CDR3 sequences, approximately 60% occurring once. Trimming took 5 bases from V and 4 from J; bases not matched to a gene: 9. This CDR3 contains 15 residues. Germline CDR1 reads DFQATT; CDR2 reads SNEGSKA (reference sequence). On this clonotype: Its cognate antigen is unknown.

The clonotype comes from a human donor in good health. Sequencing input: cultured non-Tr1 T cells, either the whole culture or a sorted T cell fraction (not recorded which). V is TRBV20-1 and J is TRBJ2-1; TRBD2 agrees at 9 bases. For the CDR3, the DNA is TGCAGTGCTTCCCCACTAGCGGGTACTTACAATGAGCAGTTCTTC. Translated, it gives CSASPLAGTYNEQFF.